Following are 9 T cell receptor beta chains from one sample sequenced in a study of shared clonotypes between healthy human individuals (dated by TCRdb to the early 2020s). Receptors were amplified or captured by the immunoSEQ multiplex PCR assay. This immuneACCESS table, as held by TCRdb, lists in-frame sequences with V and J called but not all clones. Of the missing ones, under half trace to an unresolved V gene in checked studies; the others have no known cause. Here the sample has fewer than 3 million clones; 85% to 95% occur a single time. The ten largest account for 0.37% of the sample. Material: naive CD4+ T cells from PBMCs. The cell subset or site label, read with the paper, signifies: CD45RA+ positively selected. The receptors stem from a man aged 18 to 29 in good health. Some clones in this sample may be carry-over from other donors' samples.

V gene TRBV29-1 combines with J gene TRBJ2-5; D uncertain. The CDR3 loop spans 13 amino acids. Germline CDR1 is SQVTM and CDR2 is ANQGSEA. V was clipped by 5 bases and J by 5 bases, with 15 bases between them. CDR3 nucleotide sequence: TGCAGCGTTAGCGCGGATGTTGGTGAGACCCAGTACTTC. As protein: CSVSADVGETQYF.

The chain has TRBV28 and TRBJ2-2; D not resolved. Germline loops: CDR1 MDHEN, CDR2 SYDVKM. Trimming removed 7 bases from V and 0 bases from J, with 6 bases in between. CDR3 length: 13 residues. Here the CDR3 reads CASTGPNTGELFF. The CDR3 nucleotides read TGTGCCAGCACGGGCCCGAACACCGGGGAGCTGTTTTTT. Full variable domain (rest looked up from reference TRBV28 and TRBJ2-2): DVKVTQSSRYLVKRTGEKVFLECVQDMDHENMFWYRQDPGLGLRLIYFSYDVKMKEKGDIPEGYSVSREKKERFSLILESASTNQTSMYLCASTGPNTGELFFGEGSRLTVL.

The gene calls are TRBV6-1 and TRBJ1-2, with TRBD1 matching over 11 bases. V lost 4 bases to trimming and J lost 4 bases; unmatched junction nucleotides: 2. The CDR3 totals 14 residues. CDR1 is MNHNS, CDR2 SASEGT, per germline. This CDR3 is CASSGGTGGYGYTF. Written as DNA, the CDR3 is TGTGCCAGCAGTGGGGGGACAGGGGGCTATGGCTACACCTTC.

The chain links TRBV5-1 to TRBJ2-7; D is unclear. Germline V gene sequence: CDR1 SGHRS, CDR2 YFSETQ. This CDR3 has 15 residues. The V end was cut by 1 base, the J end by 0 bases, with 11 bases between. The CDR3 DNA reads TGCGCCAGCAGCTTGATGCCGGCGAGCTCCTACGAGCAGTACTTC. As protein: CASSLMPASSYEQYF.

The chain combines TRBV6-5 with TRBJ2-7; D perhaps matches TRBD2 (6 bases). This CDR3 has 14 residues. V lost 0 bases, J lost 7 bases, and 13 bases lay in between. Germline V CDR1 and CDR2: MNHEY, SVGAGI. This chain's CDR3 is CASSYSTPAGEQYF. The CDR3 coding sequence is TGTGCCAGCAGTTACTCGACTCCGGCGGGGGAGCAGTACTTC.

The chain carries TRBV2 and TRBJ2-3; no reliable D call. With 7 bases removed from V and 0 bases from J, the gap between germline ends came to 17 bases. The CDR3 sequence is 16 residues long. Germline V gene sequence: CDR1 SNHLY, CDR2 FYNNEI. CDR3 sequence reads: CASIGRSFPSTDTQYF. Written as DNA, the CDR3 is TGTGCCAGCATCGGAAGGTCCTTCCCTAGCACAGATACGCAGTATTTT.

With respect to this clone: Other DNA sequences in this specimen translate into the identical CDR3. The J gene is TRBJ2-2, the V gene TRBV5-1, with TRBD1 matching over 9 bases. Trimming removed 4 bases from V and 4 bases from J; junction bases left unmatched: 8. The CDR3 loop spans 16 amino acids. The germline gives CDR1 SGHRS, CDR2 YFSETQ. CDR3 loop: CASSPGQGGATGELFF. In DNA form, the CDR3 reads TGCGCCAGCAGCCCGGGACAGGGAGGTGCCACCGGGGAGCTGTTTTTT.

This clone has just one count. The chain employs TRBV7-2 and TRBJ1-2, with no clear D. Germline CDR1 and CDR2: SGHTA and FQGNSA. The V end lost 5 bases, the J end lost 4 bases, and 14 bases lay between the germline ends. This CDR3 comprises 14 residues. The CDR3 protein is CASSPGPDPYGYTF. The CDR3 DNA follows: TGTGCCAGCAGCCCAGGCCCAGACCCCTATGGCTACACCTTC.

The chain joins TRBV5-1 to TRBJ2-3; maybe TRBD1 (6 bases). The CDR3 spans 15 residues. Trimming stripped 2 bases from V and 2 bases from J, with 12 bases between. From germline, CDR1 is SGHRS and CDR2 YFSETQ. Here the CDR3 DNA reads TGCGCCAGCAGCTTAAGGACAGAACACACAGATACGCAGTATTTT. Protein product: CASSLRTEHTDTQYF. Full variable domain (rest looked up from reference TRBV5-1 and TRBJ2-3): KAGVTQTPRYLIKTRGQQVTLSCSPISGHRSVSWYQQTPGQGLQFLFEYFSETQRNKGNFPGRFSGRQFSNSRSEMNVSTLELGDSALYLCASSLRTEHTDTQYFGPGTRLTVL.